These 12 T cell receptor beta chains were all obtained from the same sample, sequenced in a study of blood T cell repertoires in COVID-19. The method was immunoSEQ multiplex PCR; TCRdb's version includes in-frame clones alone and lacks a portion of them. This table has hundreds of thousands of clones, about 91% appearing once. What was sequenced was PBMCs or T cells enriched from blood (not recorded which). The receptor set was obtained from a woman in her forties who had recovered from COVID-19.

A remark on this clone: The sample holds other DNA sequences that translate to the same CDR3. V usage is TRBV7-2 and J usage is TRBJ2-1, with TRBD2 matching 12 bases. Per germline, CDR1 SGHTA and CDR2 FQGNSA. With 6 bases clipped from V and 4 bases from J, the junction kept 4 bases outside the gene matches. The CDR3 runs 15 residues. CDR3 nucleotides: TGTGCCAGCAGTCGCGGACTAGCGGGGTACAATGAGCAGTTCTTC. Residues: CASSRGLAGYNEQFF.

The chain combines TRBV5-4 with TRBJ1-4; D unresolved. CDR3 size: 14 residues. V gave up 0 bases and J gave up 12 bases, with 15 bases separating them. Germline V gene sequence: CDR1 SGHNT, CDR2 YYREEE (reference sequence). The CDR3 DNA reads as TGTGCCAGCAGCTTGGCTGGTCGATTCGGGGAACTGTTTTTT. Translated, it gives CASSLAGRFGELFF.

The chain joins TRBV10-3 to TRBJ2-1; 7 nucleotides agree with TRBD1. This CDR3 comprises 14 residues. Trimming removed 11 bases from V and 6 bases from J; junction bases left unmatched: 13. From germline, CDR1 is ENHRY and CDR2 SYGVKD. The CDR3 region is CASQQGIISNEQFF. The DNA of the CDR3 is TGTGCCTCCCAACAGGGGATAATAAGCAATGAGCAGTTCTTC.

The chain couples TRBV7-9 to TRBJ1-5; 7 bases match TRBD1. Looked up from germline, CDR1 is SEHNR and CDR2 is FQNEAQ (reference sequence). V trimming: 5 bases; J trimming: 2 bases; junction bases outside the gene matches: 6. This CDR3 spans 15 amino acids. The chain's CDR3 is CASSAGTVGNQPQHF. The DNA of the CDR3 is TGTGCCAGCAGCGCAGGGACAGTCGGCAATCAGCCCCAGCATTTT.

The V call is TRBV3-1 (or the pseudogene TRBV3-2), the J call TRBJ2-1; 7 nucleotides align to TRBD1. Trimming took 2 bases from V and 3 from J; bases not matched to a gene: 16. Germline V gives CDR1 LGHDT, CDR2 YNNKEL (reference sequence). The CDR3 is made up of 19 amino acids. CDR3 protein: CASSQQEGTVGAFYNEQFF. DNA of the CDR3: TGTGCCAGCAGCCAACAAGAGGGGACAGTCGGTGCCTTCTACAATGAGCAGTTCTTC.

This clone has just one count. The chain has TRBV7-2 and TRBJ2-1, with D maybe TRBD2 (6 bases). This CDR3 region has 14 residues. V lost 4 bases and J 7 bases, leaving 14 bases between the germline ends. Germline values: CDR1 SGHTA, CDR2 FQGNSA. The CDR3 nucleotides are TGTGCCAGCAGCTCCATTGGAGGGTGGAATGAGCAGTTCTTC. It translates to CASSSIGGWNEQFF. Full variable domain (remainder filled in from reference TRBV7-2 and TRBJ2-1): GAGVSQSPSNKVTEKGKDVELRCDPISGHTALYWYRQSLGQGLEFLIYFQGNSAPDKSGLPSDRFSAERTGGSVSTLTIQRTQQEDSAVYLCASSSIGGWNEQFFGPGTRLTVL.

V gene TRBV2 combines with J gene TRBJ2-1; D is undetermined. The CDR3 totals 11 residues. V lost 4 bases and J lost 4, with 2 bases in between. CDR1 is SNHLY and CDR2 is FYNNEI in the germline V gene. The CDR3 DNA sequence: TGTGCCAGCAGTGTATACAATGAGCAGTTCTTC. Translating it yields CASSVYNEQFF. Looking up the rest from reference TRBV2 and TRBJ2-1 gives the full variable domain: EPEVTQTPSHQVTQMGQEVILRCVPISNHLYFYWYRQILGQKVEFLVSFYNNEISEKSEIFDDQFSVERPDGSNFTLKIRSTKLEDSAMYFCASSVYNEQFFGPGTRLTVL.

The rearrangement joins TRBV6-5 to TRBJ2-7; 7 nucleotides match TRBD1. The CDR3 sequence is 15 residues long. Germline lookup yields CDR1 MNHEY and CDR2 SVGAGI. V lost 4 bases and J lost 2; bases outside the gene matches: 8. DNA of the CDR3: TGTGCCAGCAGTTGGGAAGGGGGCCTGACCTACGAGCAGTACTTC. It specifies CASSWEGGLTYEQYF.

This clone was counted only a few times. The chain combines TRBV5-4 with TRBJ2-2; D possibly corresponds to TRBD1 (6 bases). V was pared by 2 bases and J by 2 bases, with 7 bases between. Germline CDR1 and CDR2: SGHNT and YYREEE (reference sequence). The CDR3 sequence is 14 residues long. CDR3 sequence (DNA): TGTGCCAGCAGCTTACAGGGTAACACCGGGGAGCTGTTTTTT. Residues: CASSLQGNTGELFF.

The DNA of the CDR3 is TGTGCCAGCAGGCAACAGGTCAGCAATCAGCCCCAGCATTTT. Its translation is CASRQQVSNQPQHF. The V call is TRBV2, the J call TRBJ1-5, with D possibly matching TRBD1 (5 bases). V dropped 6 bases and J dropped 1 base, with 10 bases sitting between them. Germline V gene sequence: CDR1 SNHLY, CDR2 FYNNEI. This CDR3 spans 14 amino acids.

The V call is TRBV2, the J call TRBJ2-3, with TRBD1 matching over 8 bases. The V segment lost 6 bases and the J segment 2 bases; nucleotides outside the gene matches: 7. This CDR3 contains 15 residues. From germline, CDR1 is SNHLY and CDR2 FYNNEI. For the CDR3, the DNA is TGTGCCAGCAGCCGCGACAGGGGTTACACAGATACGCAGTATTTT. Its protein is CASSRDRGYTDTQYF.

This chain joins TRBV30 and TRBJ2-5, with 7 bases lining up with TRBD1. This CDR3 is built from 11 residues. V was pared by 7 bases and J by 3 bases, with 2 bases of the junction left unmatched. Germline CDR1 and CDR2: GTSNPN and SVGIG (reference sequence). In DNA form, the CDR3 reads TGTGCCTCACAGGGGAAAGAGACCCAGTACTTC. Residues: CASQGKETQYF.